The 30 T cell receptor beta chains below were found in one sample sequenced in a study of CD8 T cells in Susac syndrome. Reverse transcription of roughly 0.5 to 1 ug RNA was performed with random hexamers. MiXCR, applied by TCRdb to the immunoSEQ multiplex PCR reads, yields one record per CDR3 protein. The table includes about 300,000 distinct CDR3 sequences, about 82% detected once. Sample: CD8+ T cells from PBMCs. The receptors come from a human donor with multiple sclerosis.

This clonotype was observed many times. The V call is TRBV11-3, the J call TRBJ2-1; TRBD1 might be the D (7 bases). Trimming took 5 bases from V and 5 from J, leaving 19 bases between them. Per the germline V gene, CDR1 is SGHNT and CDR2 is YENEEA. CDR3 size: 16 residues. The CDR3 DNA reads TGTGCCAGCAGCCCCCCAGGGGGGAGAGCGAACAATGAGCAGTTCTTC. This encodes CASSPPGGRANNEQFF.

The gene calls are TRBV27 and TRBJ2-2; 8 nucleotides align to TRBD1. V lost 3 bases, J lost 5 bases, and 2 bases stayed unmatched. The CDR3 runs 14 residues. Looked up from germline, CDR1 is MNHEY and CDR2 is SMNVEV (reference sequence). CDR3 in amino acids: CASSLTGVTGELFF. The CDR3 region has the DNA TGTGCCAGCAGTTTGACAGGGGTGACCGGGGAGCTGTTTTTT.

This sequence joins TRBV5-6 and TRBJ1-2, with 10 bases aligning to TRBD1. The length of the CDR3 is 16 residues. Trimming took 2 bases from V and 4 from J; bases not matched to a gene: 8. Germline CDR1 is SGHDT and CDR2 is YYEEEE. The DNA for the CDR3 is TGTGCCAGCAGCTTTTGGGACAGGGGAACCGTCTATGGCTACACCTTC. Encoded protein: CASSFWDRGTVYGYTF.

DNA for the CDR3: TGTGCCATCAGTGAGTCCTTACCGGGACAGGGGACCGATACGCAGTATTTT. It codes for CAISESLPGQGTDTQYF. The J gene is TRBJ2-3, the V gene TRBV10-3; TRBD1 matches at 10 bases. Germline V gene lookup returns CDR1 ENHRY and CDR2 SYGVKD. The CDR3 totals 17 residues. V gave up 0 bases and J gave up 6 bases; unmatched junction bases: 9.

The J gene is TRBJ2-1, the V gene TRBV5-6; D tentatively fits TRBD1 or TRBD2 (5 bases each). There are 15 residues in the CDR3. V shed 4 bases and J shed 4 bases, with 15 bases lying between them. The germline V gene encodes CDR1 SGHDT and CDR2 YYEEEE. CDR3 in amino acids: CASSVGTANYNEQFF. The DNA of the CDR3 is TGTGCCAGCAGCGTCGGGACGGCAAATTACAATGAGCAGTTCTTC.

The chain couples TRBV28 to TRBJ2-3; TRBD2 matches at 8 bases. The CDR3 consists of 15 residues. With V trimmed by 10 bases and J by 4 bases, 13 bases remained unmatched. Germline V gives CDR1 MDHEN, CDR2 SYDVKM. For the CDR3, the DNA is TGTGCCACCCGAATAGGAACTAGCGGTGCAGATACGCAGTATTTT. Translated, it gives CATRIGTSGADTQYF.

V is TRBV4-2 and J is TRBJ2-3, with D maybe TRBD2 (5 bases). This CDR3 has 16 amino acids. V was cut by 0 bases and J by 1 base, with 11 bases left in between. The V gene's germline CDR1 is LGHNA and CDR2 YNFKEQ. The CDR3 region is CASSQEELEGTDTQYF. CDR3 nucleotide sequence: TGTGCCAGCAGCCAAGAGGAGTTGGAGGGCACAGATACGCAGTATTTT.

The CDR3 loop is CASSPRSRMGYEQYF. The CDR3 DNA follows: TGTGCCAGCAGCCCCCGTAGTAGGATGGGCTACGAGCAGTACTTC. The rearrangement links TRBV13 to TRBJ2-7; unclear D gene. This CDR3 is 15 amino acids long. Germline V CDR1 and CDR2: PRHDT, FYEKMQ (reference sequence). V was clipped by 5 bases and J by 3 bases, with 17 bases between them.

The chain recombines TRBV29-1 with TRBJ2-7, with D possibly matching TRBD2 (7 bases). Trimming stripped 0 bases from V and 3 bases from J, with 12 bases between. The germline CDR1 and CDR2 sequences are SQVTM and ANQGSEA. CDR3 length: 14 amino acids. CDR3 nucleotides: TGCAGCGTTGAAGACCCGGGGGGCGACTACGAGCAGTACTTC. This codes for CSVEDPGGDYEQYF.

V and J are TRBV20-1 and TRBJ2-2; TRBD1 matches at 8 bases. The ends lost 3 bases at V and 7 bases at J; junction bases unmatched: 13. This CDR3 contains 16 residues. Germline-derived CDR1 and CDR2 are DFQATT and SNEGSKA (reference sequence). CDR3 protein: CSASSWAGGAGGELFF. The CDR3 nucleotides are TGCAGTGCTAGCTCGTGGGCAGGGGGCGCGGGCGGGGAGCTGTTTTTT.

This clonotype was picked up one time. CDR3 nucleotide sequence: TGTGCCAGTAGTACCTTGCACACTGAAGCTTTCTTT. Translated: CASSTLHTEAFF. The chain uses TRBV19 and TRBJ1-1; D is ambiguous. The CDR3 extends over 12 amino acids. Germline CDR1 and CDR2: LNHDA and SQIVND (reference sequence). V was shortened by 4 bases and J by 3 bases, with 6 bases between the two germline ends.

The V and J genes are TRBV5-5 and TRBJ2-5, with TRBD2 matching over 8 bases. Germline V gives CDR1 SGHKS, CDR2 YYEKEE (reference sequence). This CDR3 is built from 16 residues. Trimming cost V 0 bases and J 4 bases; bases outside gene matches: 8. This CDR3 reads CASSLGGPGRGETQYF. The CDR3 nucleotides read TGTGCCAGCAGCTTGGGGGGACCCGGGAGGGGAGAGACCCAGTACTTC.

V is TRBV6-6 and J is TRBJ1-6; D remains unclear. CDR3 length equals 11 residues. With 6 bases removed from V and 10 bases from J, the gap between germline ends came to 7 bases. Germline V gives CDR1 MNHNY, CDR2 SVGAGI (reference sequence). CDR3 sequence (DNA): TGTGCCAGCAGCCCCGACTCACCCCTCCACTTT. Its translation: CASSPDSPLHF.

This clonotype was counted a single time. The chain couples TRBV7-9 to TRBJ1-5; weak D call: TRBD1 (6 bases). V was shortened by 5 bases and J by 5 bases, with 10 bases between the two germline ends. The CDR3 is 13 residues long. Germline V lookup: CDR1 SEHNR, CDR2 FQNEAQ (reference sequence). The CDR3 DNA is TGTGCCAGCAGCCCCCAGGGGTATCAGCCCCAGCATTTT. Translating gives CASSPQGYQPQHF.

This rearrangement joins TRBV20-1 to TRBJ1-3, with D hard to call. Germline-derived CDR1 and CDR2 are DFQATT and SNEGSKA (reference sequence). The CDR3 runs 15 residues. V was pared by 2 bases and J by 7 bases, with 18 bases between. This CDR3 reads CSARPPDGGGNTIYF. The CDR3 DNA reads as TGCAGTGCTAGACCCCCGGACGGCGGTGGGAACACCATATATTTT.

This clonotype was counted a single time. The V and J genes are TRBV20-1 and TRBJ2-3; D might be TRBD1 or TRBD2, each matching 6 bases. The germline V gene encodes CDR1 DFQATT and CDR2 SNEGSKA (reference sequence). CDR3 length: 12 residues. Trimming took off 6 bases at V and 4 bases at J, with 11 bases between the two ends. Here the CDR3 reads CSARDTSDTQYF. The CDR3 DNA sequence: TGCAGTGCGCGGGACACGTCAGATACGCAGTATTTT.

The chain has TRBV27 and TRBJ2-3; TRBD2 is a possible D gene (6 bases). The V gene's germline CDR1 is MNHEY and CDR2 SMNVEV (reference sequence). This CDR3 is built from 13 residues. The V and J ends lost 5 bases and 8 bases respectively, with 14 bases between them. CDR3 loop: CASSPGLSFTQYF. CDR3 bases: TGTGCCAGCAGTCCGGGACTTTCCTTTACGCAGTATTTT.

The V gene is TRBV7-9, the J gene TRBJ2-5; no clear D gene. The CDR3 loop spans 13 amino acids. V dropped 5 bases and J dropped 5 bases, with 12 bases sitting between them. The germline gives CDR1 SEHNR, CDR2 FQNEAQ (reference sequence). In DNA form, the CDR3 reads TGTGCCAGCAGCCCACCGCAGACGGAGACCCAGTACTTC. Its protein product is CASSPPQTETQYF. Variable domain in full (rest from reference TRBV7-9 and TRBJ2-5): DTGVSQNPRHKITKRGQNVTFRCDPISEHNRLYWYRQTLGQGPEFLTYFQNEAQLEKSRLLSDRFSAERPKGSFSTLEIQRTEQGDSAMYLCASSPPQTETQYFGPGTRLLVL.

In this sample, this clonotype turned up once. V gene TRBV27 combines with J gene TRBJ2-7; D possibly uses TRBD1 or TRBD2 (5 bases each). Deletions cut 10 bases from V and 5 bases from J, with 21 bases between. The CDR3 loop spans 14 amino acids. The V gene's germline CDR1 is MNHEY and CDR2 SMNVEV (reference sequence). CDR3 protein: CATWDRPASHEQYF. The CDR3 DNA sequence: TGTGCCACGTGGGACCGGCCCGCCAGCCACGAGCAGTACTTC.

The V and J genes are TRBV2 and TRBJ2-7; D remains unclear. Germline CDR1 is SNHLY and CDR2 is FYNNEI. V was shortened by 8 bases and J by 1 base, with 15 bases between the two germline ends. The CDR3 extends over 14 amino acids. The chain's CDR3 is CASSPAAVSYEQYF. CDR3 coding DNA: TGTGCCAGCTCCCCAGCTGCGGTTTCCTACGAGCAGTACTTC.

The V gene is TRBV7-9, the J gene TRBJ2-7, with no clear D. The V gene's germline CDR1 is SEHNR and CDR2 FQNEAQ (reference sequence). This CDR3 is 14 amino acids long. Trimming stripped 5 bases from V and 0 bases from J, with 11 bases between. The CDR3 region is CASSTPTSSYEQYF. CDR3 DNA sequence: TGTGCCAGCAGCACCCCAACGAGCTCCTACGAGCAGTACTTC. Full variable domain (remainder filled in from reference TRBV7-9 and TRBJ2-7): DTGVSQNPRHKITKRGQNVTFRCDPISEHNRLYWYRQTLGQGPEFLTYFQNEAQLEKSRLLSDRFSAERPKGSFSTLEIQRTEQGDSAMYLCASSTPTSSYEQYFGPGTRLTVT.

This clonotype was counted once. V usage is TRBV4-3 and J usage is TRBJ1-5, with D uncertain. The V end was cut by 2 bases, the J end by 7 bases, with 15 bases between. CDR1 and CDR2 (germline): LGHNA, YSLEER. This CDR3 is built from 15 residues. As DNA, the CDR3 is TGCGCCAGCAGCCAATTGCTGGCAGTCGGCCAGCCCCAGCATTTT. Residues: CASSQLLAVGQPQHF.

This chain connects TRBV28 to TRBJ1-3; D uncertain. The V gene's germline CDR1 is MDHEN and CDR2 SYDVKM. CDR3 length equals 15 residues. Deletions cut 3 bases from V and 1 base from J, with 10 bases between. CDR3 sequence (DNA): TGTGCCAGCAGTTTGGACCAAGGATCTGGAAACACCATATATTTT. Amino acids: CASSLDQGSGNTIYF. Combining the CDR3 with reference TRBV28 and TRBJ1-3 gives the whole variable domain DVKVTQSSRYLVKRTGEKVFLECVQDMDHENMFWYRQDPGLGLRLIYFSYDVKMKEKGDIPEGYSVSREKKERFSLILESASTNQTSMYLCASSLDQGSGNTIYFGEGSWLTVV.

The count of this clonotype is one. The V call is TRBV27, the J call TRBJ2-7, with unresolved D. V lost 2 bases to trimming and J lost 3 bases, with 8 bases between them. This CDR3 is 13 amino acids long. Germline-derived CDR1 and CDR2 are MNHEY and SMNVEV (reference sequence). The CDR3 nucleotides read TGTGCCAGCAGTTTAGAGTGGGGCTACGAGCAGTACTTC. Translating it yields CASSLEWGYEQYF.

The gene calls are TRBV7-2 and TRBJ1-1; D remains ambiguous. The CDR3 spans 17 residues. V shed 5 bases and J shed 0 bases, with 19 bases lying between them. From germline, CDR1 is SGHTA and CDR2 FQGNSA. CDR3 sequence: CASSPIVAGGVNTEAFF. The CDR3 DNA is TGTGCCAGCAGCCCCATCGTGGCGGGTGGGGTGAACACTGAAGCTTTCTTT.

In its sample, this clonotype was seen once. The chain is built from TRBV13 and TRBJ1-4, with TRBD1 as a possible D gene (5 bases). With 0 bases removed from V and 8 bases from J, the gap between germline ends came to 7 bases. This CDR3 has 13 residues. Germline values: CDR1 PRHDT, CDR2 FYEKMQ (reference sequence). The CDR3 protein is CASSLGRGEKLFF. CDR3 DNA: TGTGCCAGCAGCTTAGGCCGGGGGGAAAAACTGTTTTTT. Looking up the rest from reference TRBV13 and TRBJ1-4 gives the full variable domain: AAGVIQSPRHLIKEKRETATLKCYPIPRHDTVYWYQQGPGQDPQFLISFYEKMQSDKGSIPDRFSAQQFSDYHSELNMSSLELGDSALYFCASSLGRGEKLFFGSGTQLSVL.

The gene calls are TRBV14 and TRBJ2-7; D gene uncertain. From germline, CDR1 is SGHDN and CDR2 FVKESK. Deletions cut 5 bases from V and 2 bases from J, with 7 bases between. CDR3 length: 12 amino acids. The DNA of the CDR3 is TGTGCCAGCAGCGAACAAACCTACGAGCAGTACTTC. Its protein product is CASSEQTYEQYF.

The rearrangement uses TRBV28 and TRBJ1-2; D call uncertain. The CDR3 length is 14 residues. V lost 5 bases and J 8 bases, leaving 18 bases between the germline ends. From germline, CDR1 is MDHEN and CDR2 SYDVKM. DNA of the CDR3: TGTGCCAGCAGTCCGACCCAAACTTCTGGAGGCTACACCTTC. It is translated as CASSPTQTSGGYTF.

V and J are TRBV15 and TRBJ2-1, with 7 nucleotides matching TRBD2. Looked up from germline, CDR1 is LNHNV and CDR2 is YYDKDF (reference sequence). Unmatched junction bases numbered 6, after V lost 3 bases and J lost 4 bases. This CDR3 region has 15 residues. CDR3 protein: CATSSGSSGYNEQFF. CDR3 DNA: TGTGCCACCAGCAGCGGCTCTAGCGGTTACAATGAGCAGTTCTTC.

This clonotype was observed once. This chain connects TRBV14 to TRBJ1-2; 7 bases match TRBD1. The V gene end was trimmed by 0 bases and the J gene end by 4 bases; junction bases not matched to a gene: 8. The germline V gene encodes CDR1 SGHDN and CDR2 FVKESK. The CDR3 covers 16 residues. The CDR3 here is CASSQDQTGYPYGYTF. Here the CDR3 DNA reads TGTGCCAGCAGCCAAGATCAGACAGGGTACCCCTATGGCTACACCTTC.